This TCR beta chain was documented in a study of blood T cell repertoires in COVID-19. The wider study: Both acute and convalescent COVID-19 samples were obtained from the United States, Italy and Spain. T cells, B-cell-depleted T cells, or PBMCs supplied cDNA or gDNA.

The CDR3 has 15 amino acids. V was shortened by 4 bases and J by 4 bases, with 15 bases between the two germline ends. Germline CDR1 reads SGHAT; CDR2 reads FQNNGV. In the authors' methods: Reference gene primer amplification in the assay estimated nucleated cell counts. TCRdb's table, derived via immunoSEQ multiplex PCR, lists solely in-frame clones and lacks some. V and J calls and clone size follow that table, whereas D and trimming were derived from the DNA. Of roughly 76,000 clones detected, under 85% appear once; the ten largest clones hold approximately 21%. The receptor was isolated from a man in his 70s with acute or convalescent COVID-19. The chain joins TRBV11-2 to TRBJ2-3; no definite D call. Sequencing was done on a sample of peripheral blood. CDR3 sequence (DNA): TGTGCCAGCAGCTCAAGTACGGGTTTGGCAGATACGCAGTATTTT. It encodes CASSSSTGLADTQYF.